The rows below give T cell receptor beta chains drawn from one sample of a study of neurological immune-mediated disorders. MiXCR, run by TCRdb on the 5' RACE reads, gives a single entry per CDR3 protein. The table includes under 30,000 distinct CDR3 sequences, around an eighth detected once. The sequenced material came from PBMCs. All receptors derive from a middle-aged woman with HTLV-1-associated myelopathy (HAM/TSP). CDR3s leave out the opening cysteine and the closing phenylalanine or tryptophan. Size tells how often a clone was seen (once, few, many) or the class of an expanded clone, and some rows leave it out.

V	size	length	J	CDR3
TRBV5-1	.	10	TRBJ2-1	TSSPGDNEQF
TRBV7-9	many	9	TRBJ1-6	ASSPWRPRC
TRBV2	.	11	TRBJ2-3	ASCLGSTDTQY
TRBV12-3/TRBV12-4	many	13	TRBJ2-2	ASSLGTGYAGELF
TRBV5-5	medium-sized	13	TRBJ1-2	ASSLGPGTAYGYT
TRBV27	many	13	TRBJ2-7	ASSSQQRGIYEQY
TRBV9	many	13	TRBJ2-5	ASSRTGSDEETQY
TRBV20-1	many	10	TRBJ2-5	SANSGAETQY
TRBV20-1	many	10	TRBJ2-7	SAREPDYEQY
TRBV18	many	12	TRBJ1-1	ASSPTDMNTEAF
TRBV5-1	many	12	TRBJ1-1	ASSRNDKNTEAF
TRBV12-3/TRBV12-4	many	10	TRBJ2-4	ASSSAENIQY
TRBV4-3	many	12	TRBJ2-7	ASSQNPTSYEQY
TRBV24-1	many	15	TRBJ2-3	ATSTGTYLEETDTQY
TRBV5-1	many	11	TRBJ1-2	ASSLGVGHGYT
TRBV6-5	many	13	TRBJ2-3	ASSYKGERTDTQY
TRBV7-2	many	10	TRBJ2-1	ASSRRTYDKF
TRBV5-8	.	13	TRBJ1-1	ASSGSLYWGTEAF
TRBV5-5	many	12	TRBJ2-3	ASSLFSEADTQY
TRBV12-3/TRBV12-4	many	14	TRBJ2-7	ASSPPRGGGPYEQY
TRBV27	many	11	TRBJ1-1	ASSPSPGGKAF
TRBV7-3	.	10	TRBJ2-3	ASSPASDTQY
TRBV12-3/TRBV12-4	many	12	TRBJ2-7	ASSLKHGSHEQY
TRBV5-5	few	14	TRBJ2-5	ASSLIPDRAGETQY
TRBV7-2	many	11	TRBJ1-2	ASSLGRIYGYT
TRBV29-1	.	14	TRBJ2-3	SVATSGGMNTDTQY
TRBV7-3	many	11	TRBJ2-5	ASSLEGGETQY
TRBV5-1	many	9	TRBJ2-2	ASSNTGELF
TRBV5-1	many	12	TRBJ2-3	ASSLEGAPDTQY
TRBV20-1	.	17	TRBJ1-5	SASAAGQCSWFGNHPQH
TRBV28	many	15	TRBJ1-3	ASSPPGRESSGNTIY
TRBV2	many	11	TRBJ1-2	ASSVGRSYGYT
TRBV6-5	.	10	TRBJ1-1	ASSYSRTEAF
TRBV7-8	many	12	TRBJ2-7	ASSSRTGSYEQY
TRBV5-6	many	14	TRBJ1-2	ASSGGDRSPNYGYT
TRBV20-1	many	21	TRBJ2-1	SARDKGMAGTSGSPLPYNEQF
TRBV6-4	many	14	TRBJ2-2	ASSAALAGNTGELF
TRBV7-9	many	15	TRBJ2-3	ASSPAVGTLSTDTQY
TRBV11-2	many	13	TRBJ2-2	ASSSLQGNTGELF
TRBV15	many	15	TRBJ1-4	ATSPSEGLPAFEKLF
TRBV5-1	many	13	TRBJ1-1	ASSPGQTLNTEAF
TRBV5-1	many	13	TRBJ2-1	ASSTGQDLYNEQF
TRBV5-1	many	12	TRBJ1-2	ASSLEFRGAGYT
TRBV4-1	many	15	TRBJ1-2	ASSQERGASSLYGYT
TRBV11-2	.	13	TRBJ2-5	ASSLGNTQRETQY
TRBV7-9	.	15	TRBJ2-1	ASSLRASDLSYNEQF
TRBV6-5	many	10	TRBJ2-7	ASSPGTYEQY
TRBV6-5	many	11	TRBJ1-2	ASSYGRGYGYT
TRBV5-4	.	13	TRBJ2-4	ASSLPGRWENIQY
TRBV7-9	many	12	TRBJ2-1	ASSLTQGDNEQF
TRBV5-1	once	13	TRBJ2-2	ASSFHGALTGELF
TRBV5-1	many	12	TRBJ1-2	ASSLEQGNYGYT
TRBV24-1	many	13	TRBJ2-3	ATSDPGTRRYTQY
TRBV27	many	14	TRBJ2-3	ASSFGLSLAGDTQY
TRBV27	many	12	TRBJ1-2	ASSIGQESYGYT